The 14 T cell receptor beta chains reported below all come from one sample, sequenced in a study of PD-1 blockade in classical Hodgkin lymphoma. Clones were sequenced by immunoSEQ multiplex PCR, and TCRdb holds only the in-frame ones, with some missing. The sample records about 98,000 clones, just under 95% being singletons. All patients experienced relapse after autologous stem cell transplantation, and brentuximab vedotin exposure was variable. The source material was peripheral blood mononuclear cells (PBMCs), sampled at baseline. These receptors were collected from a human donor with classical Hodgkin lymphoma.

This sequence joins TRBV2 and TRBJ2-5, with a possible D match to TRBD2 (6 bases). Near its end, the DNA agrees better with TRBJ2-7, so the J call may be wrong. Germline V lookup: CDR1 SNHLY, CDR2 FYNNEI. CDR3 length: 11 residues. The CDR3 nucleotides read TGTGCCAGCAGCAGGGAGGACGAGCAGTACTTC. As protein: CASSREDEQYF.

J is TRBJ2-7 and V is TRBV11-3; perhaps TRBD1 as D (5 bases). This CDR3 is built from 15 residues. V lost 0 bases and J 5 bases, leaving 14 bases between the germline ends. Per the germline V gene, CDR1 is SGHNT and CDR2 is YENEEA. This CDR3 reads CASSLEGRRTHEQYF. The CDR3 DNA reads TGTGCCAGCAGCTTAGAGGGTCGTCGGACACACGAGCAGTACTTC.

This clone has a handful of counts. This rearrangement joins TRBV28 to TRBJ1-5; the D gene is possibly TRBD1 (5 bases). The CDR3 is 15 residues long. Germline CDR1 and CDR2: MDHEN and SYDVKM. Trimming took off 4 bases at V and 3 bases at J, with 13 bases between the two ends. The CDR3: CASSSPTENNQPQHF. DNA for the CDR3: TGTGCCAGCAGTTCCCCGACAGAGAACAATCAGCCCCAGCATTTT.

The chain is built from TRBV5-1 and TRBJ2-7, with D maybe TRBD2 (6 bases). CDR3 length: 16 residues. Germline V gene sequence: CDR1 SGHRS, CDR2 YFSETQ. Trimming took 1 base from V and 0 from J, leaving 14 bases between them. The CDR3 region has the DNA TGCGCCAGCAGCTTGACCGGGGGAAATCCCTCCTACGAGCAGTACTTC. This sequence encodes CASSLTGGNPSYEQYF.

The chain is built from TRBV7-2 and TRBJ2-7, with 8 bases aligning to TRBD2. The CDR3 totals 15 residues. Germline lookup yields CDR1 SGHTA and CDR2 FQGNSA. Trimming removed 1 base from V and 0 bases from J; junction bases left unmatched: 2. Here the CDR3 DNA reads TGTGCCAGCAGCTTAGATGGGACTAGCTCCTACGAGCAGTACTTC. Translation gives CASSLDGTSSYEQYF.

The genes are TRBV30 and TRBJ2-3, with 7 bases matching TRBD1. This CDR3 contains 14 residues. Per germline, CDR1 GTSNPN and CDR2 SVGIG (reference sequence). The V gene end was trimmed by 5 bases and the J gene end by 0 bases; junction bases not matched to a gene: 5. In DNA form, the CDR3 reads TGTGCCTGGTCCCCGGGACAGAGCACAGATACGCAGTATTTT. Translation gives CAWSPGQSTDTQYF.

The chain has TRBV7-9 and TRBJ1-2, with TRBD1 identical over 7 bases. CDR1 is SEHNR, CDR2 FQNEAQ, per germline (reference sequence). The CDR3 is 14 residues long. The junction had 5 bases not matched to a gene; V was cut back by 1 base and J by 6 bases. CDR3 sequence reads: CASSLGGRGNGYTF. The CDR3 DNA follows: TGTGCCAGCAGCTTAGGCGGCAGGGGGAATGGCTACACCTTC.

CDR3 sequence (DNA): TGTGCCAGCAGCCACACCGGGACAGGGGGCTGGTACGAGCAGTACTTC. It yields the protein CASSHTGTGGWYEQYF. The rearrangement joins TRBV28 to TRBJ2-7; 12 positions agree with TRBD1. Per the germline V gene, CDR1 is MDHEN and CDR2 is SYDVKM. The CDR3 runs to 16 residues. V lost 6 bases, J lost 4 bases, and 10 bases stayed unmatched.

This sequence joins TRBV7-3 and TRBJ2-1, with D perhaps matching TRBD1 (6 bases). CDR1 SGHTA and CDR2 FQGTGA come from the germline V gene. V was pared by 3 bases and J by 5 bases, with 11 bases between. The CDR3 has 14 amino acids. The CDR3 is CASSLQGKNNEQFF. As DNA, the CDR3 is TGTGCCAGCAGCTTGCAGGGGAAGAACAATGAGCAGTTCTTC.

The chain couples TRBV6-6 to TRBJ2-2; no clear D gene. V was trimmed by 0 bases and J by 7 bases, leaving 12 bases between them. The CDR3 length is 15 residues. Germline CDR1 reads MNHNY; CDR2 reads SVGAGI (reference sequence). CDR3 loop: CASSYSIGPSGELFF. CDR3 in DNA: TGTGCCAGCAGTTACTCCATTGGGCCCAGCGGGGAGCTGTTTTTT.

The chain uses TRBV19 and TRBJ1-5; 7 positions match TRBD1. Germline values: CDR1 LNHDA, CDR2 SQIVND (reference sequence). The trim removed 3 bases at V and 3 bases at J, leaving 8 bases unmatched. The CDR3 is 16 amino acids. CDR3 region: CASSIRGGSFNQPQHF. Here the CDR3 DNA reads TGTGCCAGTAGTATCAGGGGGGGCAGCTTCAATCAGCCCCAGCATTTT.

The chain links TRBV7-2 to TRBJ2-7; D is uncertain. The CDR3 totals 14 residues. Germline CDR1 SGHTA, CDR2 FQGNSA. The V gene lost 2 bases and the J gene lost 2 bases, with 10 bases spanning the gap. The CDR3 DNA sequence: TGTGCCAGCAGCTTACTTAAAGGGCCCTACGAGCAGTACTTC. Translated: CASSLLKGPYEQYF.

The CDR3 DNA reads TGCGCCAGCGGACCAGGGTACTATGGCTACACCTTC. Its translation: CASGPGYYGYTF. The V call is TRBV5-1, the J call TRBJ1-2; possible D gene TRBD1, 5 bases. This CDR3 comprises 12 residues. The V gene's germline CDR1 is SGHRS and CDR2 YFSETQ. V lost 7 bases and J lost 3, with 10 bases in between. Full variable domain (remainder filled in from reference TRBV5-1 and TRBJ1-2): KAGVTQTPRYLIKTRGQQVTLSCSPISGHRSVSWYQQTPGQGLQFLFEYFSETQRNKGNFPGRFSGRQFSNSRSEMNVSTLELGDSALYLCASGPGYYGYTFGSGTRLTVV.

The rearrangement links TRBV12-5 to TRBJ2-1, with D perhaps matching TRBD1 (6 bases). The CDR3 runs to 12 residues. Deletions cut 3 bases from V and 7 bases from J, with 7 bases between. Per the germline V gene, CDR1 is LGHNT and CDR2 is FRNRAP. The CDR3 sequence is CASGLQGNEQFF. The DNA for the CDR3 is TGTGCTAGTGGTTTACAGGGAAATGAGCAGTTCTTC. The variable domain in full, with the rest retrieved from reference TRBV12-5 and TRBJ2-1, is DARVTQTPRHKVTEMGQEVTMRCQPILGHNTVFWYRQTMMQGLELLAYFRNRAPLDDSGMPKDRFSAEMPDATLATLKIQPSEPRDSAVYFCASGLQGNEQFFGPGTRLTVL.